Listed below are T cell receptor beta chains from one sample, sequenced in a study of blood T cell repertoires in COVID-19. TCRdb keeps only in-frame clones here, not all; method: immunoSEQ multiplex PCR. The table lists around 140,000 clones, around 89% of them singletons, with about 2% in the top ten. The specimen was peripheral blood. The receptor set was obtained from a man aged 65 to 79 with active COVID-19. CDR3s include the opening cysteine and the closing phenylalanine or tryptophan. D genes are given only for firm matches. Size tells how often a clone was seen (once, few, many) or the class of an expanded clone, and some rows leave it out.

>-|TRBJ2-1|-|TRBV29-1
CSGGSPSYNEQFF
TGCAGCGGAGGAAGTCCTTCTTACAATGAGCAGTTCTTC
>few|TRBJ2-7|TRBD1|TRBV29-1
CSVASTGGKDEQYF
TGCAGCGTTGCCTCGACAGGGGGCAAGGACGAGCAGTACTTC
>-|TRBJ2-7|-|TRBV2
CASRPRGYGNEQYF
TGTGCCAGCAGACCCAGGGGTTACGGCAACGAGCAGTACTTC
>-|TRBJ2-1|-|TRBV6-1
CASSEAVAAGEQFF
TGTGCCAGCAGTGAAGCGGTCGCGGCGGGGGAGCAGTTCTTC
>-|TRBJ2-2|-|TRBV27
CASSWNTGELFF
TGTGCCAGCAGCTGGAACACCGGGGAGCTGTTTTTT
>once|TRBJ1-2|TRBD1|TRBV29-1
CSVEGQVYGYTF
TGCAGCGTTGAGGGACAGGTCTATGGCTACACCTTC
>few|TRBJ1-6|-|TRBV28
CASGDSPNNSPLHF
TGTGCCAGCGGCGACAGTCCCAATAATTCACCCCTCCACTTT
>-|TRBJ2-2|-|TRBV5-4
CASSFGRGNTGELFF
TGTGCCAGCAGCTTTGGTCGGGGGAACACCGGGGAGCTGTTTTTT
>-|TRBJ2-1|TRBD2|TRBV9
CASSPLGLAGGEQFF
TGTGCCAGCAGCCCCCTGGGACTAGCGGGAGGTGAGCAGTTCTTC
>-|TRBJ2-2|TRBD1|TRBV7-2
CASSVKGGAPGELFF
TGTGCCAGCAGCGTTAAAGGGGGCGCACCTGGGGAGCTGTTTTTT
>-|TRBJ2-7|-|TRBV21-1
CASSQRGTPGKVYEQYF
TGTGCCAGCAGCCAAAGAGGAACGCCGGGGAAGGTCTACGAGCAGTACTTC
>-|TRBJ2-7|TRBD1|TRBV19
CASSAGTGAYEQYF
TGTGCCAGTTCAGCCGGGACAGGGGCCTACGAGCAGTACTTC
>-|TRBJ2-7|TRBD2|TRBV6-2/TRBV6-3
CASTPLLRGGIHEQYF
TGTGCCAGCACCCCTCTCCTTCGGGGAGGGATCCACGAGCAGTACTTC
>-|TRBJ2-7|TRBD2|TRBV28
CATGVPGLAGVHSYEQYF
TGTGCCACAGGGGTCCCGGGACTAGCGGGAGTGCATTCCTACGAGCAGTACTTC
>-|TRBJ1-5|TRBD1|TRBV30
CAWKDRGLGNQPQHF
TGTGCCTGGAAGGACAGGGGGCTGGGCAATCAGCCCCAGCATTTT
>-|TRBJ2-5|TRBD2|TRBV28
CASRGGRILQETQYF
TGTGCCAGCAGGGGCGGGAGGATCCTCCAAGAGACCCAGTACTTC
>-|TRBJ2-2|-|TRBV20-1
CSALAGELFF
TGCAGTGCCCTCGCCGGGGAGCTGTTTTTT
>-|TRBJ2-3|TRBD2|TRBV29-1
CSVERGSPTDTQYF
TGCAGCGTTGAGCGCGGGAGTCCCACAGATACGCAGTATTTT
>few|TRBJ1-2|-|TRBV5-6
CASSLADRNYGYTF
TGTGCCAGCAGCTTGGCAGACAGGAACTATGGCTACACCTTC
>-|TRBJ2-7|-|TRBV6-2/TRBV6-3
CASSQTRVGEQYF
TGTGCCAGCAGCCAGACCAGGGTGGGGGAGCAGTACTTC
>-|TRBJ1-1|-|TRBV9
CASGFTGDTEAFF
TGTGCCTCTGGGTTCACCGGGGACACTGAAGCTTTCTTT
>-|TRBJ1-2|-|TRBV7-2
CASVGGLGARTGYTF
TGTGCCAGCGTAGGCGGTCTTGGGGCGCGTACGGGCTACACCTTC
>once|TRBJ1-3|-|TRBV27
CASRQSSGNTIYF
TGTGCCAGCAGACAGAGCTCTGGAAACACCATATATTTT
>-|TRBJ2-6|-|TRBV7-9
CASAVSGANVLTF
TGTGCCAGCGCGGTCTCTGGGGCCAACGTCCTGACTTTC
>-|TRBJ1-3|-|TRBV2
CASTEGVGRGRGNTIYF
TGTGCCAGCACCGAGGGGGTTGGAAGGGGACGGGGAAACACCATATATTTT
>-|TRBJ1-2|-|TRBV6-5
CASSYGANSRGYTF
TGTGCCAGCAGTTATGGGGCCAATTCTCGGGGCTACACCTTC
>-|TRBJ2-3|TRBD1|TRBV6-1
CASSEGTGRTDTQYF
TGTGCCAGCAGTGAAGGGACAGGGCGCACAGATACGCAGTATTTT
>-|TRBJ1-1|-|TRBV6-1
CASSEMMEDPAFF
TGTGCCAGCAGTGAGATGATGGAGGATCCAGCTTTCTTT
>-|TRBJ1-5|-|TRBV12-3/TRBV12-4
CASSSTGIQPQHF
TGTGCCAGCAGTTCCACAGGGATTCAGCCCCAGCATTTT
>-|TRBJ1-1|-|TRBV9
CASALWGGENTEAFF
TGTGCCTCCGCCCTTTGGGGAGGGGAAAACACTGAAGCTTTCTTT
>-|TRBJ1-4|-|TRBV27
CASRAQRVGNEKLFF
TGTGCCAGCAGAGCCCAGAGGGTTGGTAATGAAAAACTGTTTTTT
>-|TRBJ2-2|TRBD1|TRBV5-1
CASSPGQLYTGELFF
TGCGCCAGCAGCCCGGGACAGCTATACACCGGGGAGCTGTTTTTT
>-|TRBJ1-2|TRBD1|TRBV7-2
CASSAIRQGGHGYTF
TGTGCCAGCAGCGCCATCCGACAGGGTGGTCATGGCTACACCTTC
>-|TRBJ2-2|-|TRBV6-6
CASTQAAGSGELFF
TGTGCCAGCACCCAGGCTGCGGGATCCGGGGAGCTGTTTTTT
>-|TRBJ1-2|TRBD1|TRBV11-2
CASSLGTEYGYTF
TGTGCCAGCAGCTTGGGGACAGAGTATGGCTACACCTTC
>-|TRBJ1-4|-|TRBV19
CASSIRGFAKKLFF
TGTGCCAGTAGTATTAGGGGGTTTGCGAAAAAACTGTTTTTT
>-|TRBJ2-7|-|TRBV28
CASSSGTGMSYEQYF
TGTGCCAGCAGTTCCGGGACTGGGATGTCCTACGAGCAGTACTTC
>-|TRBJ1-5|TRBD1|TRBV2
CASKQDRGSQPQHF
TGTGCCAGCAAACAAGACAGGGGTAGTCAGCCCCAGCATTTT
>few|TRBJ1-1|-|TRBV18
CASSPQGGTEAFF
TGTGCCAGCTCACCGCAGGGAGGAACTGAAGCTTTCTTT
>once|TRBJ2-7|-|TRBV30
CAWSVGSSYEQYF
TGTGCCTGGTCGGTCGGGAGCTCCTACGAGCAGTACTTC
>-|TRBJ1-5|-|TRBV7-9
CASSRLDSRGREPQHF
TGTGCCAGCAGCCGATTGGATTCTCGGGGGAGGGAGCCCCAGCATTTT
>-|TRBJ2-7|-|TRBV3-1/TRBV3-2
CASSQGLRDEQYF
TGTGCCAGCAGCCAAGGACTGAGGGACGAGCAGTACTTC
>-|TRBJ1-1|-|TRBV29-1
CSAGRGRGITEAFF
TGCAGCGCCGGCCGAGGTCGGGGGATCACTGAAGCTTTCTTT
>once|TRBJ2-1|TRBD1|TRBV14
CASSQQLTGRGSYNEQFF
TGTGCCAGCAGCCAGCAGTTGACAGGGCGAGGGTCTTACAATGAGCAGTTCTTC
>-|TRBJ1-1|-|TRBV6-5
CASSYWRQLLNTEAFF
TGTGCCAGCAGTTACTGGAGACAGCTATTGAACACTGAAGCTTTCTTT
>once|TRBJ1-5|TRBD1|TRBV28
CASSTGQVNPQTQHF
TGTGCCAGCAGTACCGGACAGGTTAACCCTCAGACCCAGCATTTT
>-|TRBJ1-2|-|TRBV30
CAWRNRVNYGYTF
TGTGCCTGGAGAAACAGGGTCAACTATGGCTACACCTTC
>-|TRBJ2-7|-|TRBV4-3
CASSPPRGGGVYEQYF
TGCGCCAGCAGCCCGCCCCGGGGAGGGGGTGTCTACGAGCAGTACTTC
>-|TRBJ2-1|TRBD2|TRBV9
CASSVGSAGLYNEQFF
TGTGCCAGCAGCGTCGGGTCAGCGGGATTATACAATGAGCAGTTCTTC